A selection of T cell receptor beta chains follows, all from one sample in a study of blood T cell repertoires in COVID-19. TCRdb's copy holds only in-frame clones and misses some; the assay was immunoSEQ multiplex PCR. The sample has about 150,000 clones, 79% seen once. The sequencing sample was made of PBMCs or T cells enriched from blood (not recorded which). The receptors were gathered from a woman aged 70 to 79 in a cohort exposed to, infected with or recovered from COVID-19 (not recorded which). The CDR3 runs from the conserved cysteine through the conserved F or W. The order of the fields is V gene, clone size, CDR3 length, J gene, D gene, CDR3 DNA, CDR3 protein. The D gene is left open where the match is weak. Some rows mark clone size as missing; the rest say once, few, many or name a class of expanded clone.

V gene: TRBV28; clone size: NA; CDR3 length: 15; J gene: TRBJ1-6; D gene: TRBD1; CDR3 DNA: TGTGCCAGCAGTTTAGTTTCAGGGGGCAATTCACCCCTCCACTTT; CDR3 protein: CASSLVSGGNSPLHF
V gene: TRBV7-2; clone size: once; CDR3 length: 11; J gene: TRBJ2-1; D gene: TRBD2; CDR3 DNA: TGTGCCAGCACCAGGGAGGGAGAGCAGTTCTTC; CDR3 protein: CASTREGEQFF
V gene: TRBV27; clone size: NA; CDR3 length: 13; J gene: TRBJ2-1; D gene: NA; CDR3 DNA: TGTGCCAGCAGTCCGAAAGCAGAGAGGGAGCAGTTCTTC; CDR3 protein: CASSPKAEREQFF
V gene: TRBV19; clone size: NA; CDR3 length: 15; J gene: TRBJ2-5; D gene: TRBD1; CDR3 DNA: TGTGCCAGTAGTATTGGACAGGGGGCTGTAAAGACCCAGTACTTC; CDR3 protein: CASSIGQGAVKTQYF
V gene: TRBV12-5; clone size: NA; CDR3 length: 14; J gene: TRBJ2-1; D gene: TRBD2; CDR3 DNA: TGTGCTAGTGGGACTAGCGGGGTTAAAAATGAGCAGTTCTTC; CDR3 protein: CASGTSGVKNEQFF
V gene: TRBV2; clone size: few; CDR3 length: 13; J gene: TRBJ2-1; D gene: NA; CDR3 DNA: TGTGTCACCTTGCTAGGACAGTCCAATGAGCAGTTCTTC; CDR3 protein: CVTLLGQSNEQFF
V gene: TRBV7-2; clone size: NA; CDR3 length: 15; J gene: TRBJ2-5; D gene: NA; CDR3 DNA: TGTGCCAGCAGCTTGAAATCCGGGGAAAGAGAGACCCAGTACTTC; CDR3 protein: CASSLKSGERETQYF
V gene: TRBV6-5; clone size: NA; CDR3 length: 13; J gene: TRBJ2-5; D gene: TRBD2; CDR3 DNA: TGTGCCAGCAGTCGGGACTATGGGGAGACCCAGTACTTC; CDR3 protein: CASSRDYGETQYF
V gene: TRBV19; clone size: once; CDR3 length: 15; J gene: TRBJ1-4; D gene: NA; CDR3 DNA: TGTGCCAGTAGTACCTACAGGGCGTCTAATGAAAAACTGTTTTTT; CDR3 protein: CASSTYRASNEKLFF
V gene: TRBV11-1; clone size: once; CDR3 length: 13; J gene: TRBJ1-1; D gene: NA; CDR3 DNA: TGTGCCAGCAGCATAAACAGGAACACTGAAGCTTTCTTT; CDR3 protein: CASSINRNTEAFF
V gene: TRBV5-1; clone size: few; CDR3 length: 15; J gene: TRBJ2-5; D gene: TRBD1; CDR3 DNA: TGCGCCAGCAGCTCCGGGACAGGGGATGGAGAGACCCAGTACTTC; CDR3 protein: CASSSGTGDGETQYF
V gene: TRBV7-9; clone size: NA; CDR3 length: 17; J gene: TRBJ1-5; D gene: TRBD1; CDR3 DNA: TGTGCCAGCAGCCAGTGGACAGGGGCCGATAGCAATCAGCCCCAGCATTTT; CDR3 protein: CASSQWTGADSNQPQHF
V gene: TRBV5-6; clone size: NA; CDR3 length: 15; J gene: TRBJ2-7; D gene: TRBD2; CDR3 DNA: TGTGCCAGCAGTCGCGGACTAGCGCCTACCTACGAGCAGTACTTC; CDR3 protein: CASSRGLAPTYEQYF
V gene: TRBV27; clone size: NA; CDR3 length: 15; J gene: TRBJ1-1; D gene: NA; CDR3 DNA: TGTGCCAGCACCCTTAACCCGGGGGGGGGAACTGAAGCTTTCTTT; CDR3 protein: CASTLNPGGGTEAFF
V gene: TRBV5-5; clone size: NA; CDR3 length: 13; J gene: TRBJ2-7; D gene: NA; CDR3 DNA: TGTGCCAGCAGCTGGGCGCAAACCTACGAGCAGTACTTC; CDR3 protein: CASSWAQTYEQYF
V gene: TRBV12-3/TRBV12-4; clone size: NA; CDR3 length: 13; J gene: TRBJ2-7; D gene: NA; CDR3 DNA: TGTGCCAGCAGTACAGCAGGGGGGTACGAGCAGTACTTC; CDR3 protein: CASSTAGGYEQYF
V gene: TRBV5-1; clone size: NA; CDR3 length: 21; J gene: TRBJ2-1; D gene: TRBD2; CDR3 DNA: TGCGCCAGCAGCCCCCTGGGGTCCCCCGGACTAGCCCGCTTCCGATACAATGAGCAGTTCTTC; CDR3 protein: CASSPLGSPGLARFRYNEQFF
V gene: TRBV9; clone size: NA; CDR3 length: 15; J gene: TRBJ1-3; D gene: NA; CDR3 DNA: TGTGCCAGCAGCCCTCAACCGGGGGCTGGAAACACCATATATTTT; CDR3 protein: CASSPQPGAGNTIYF
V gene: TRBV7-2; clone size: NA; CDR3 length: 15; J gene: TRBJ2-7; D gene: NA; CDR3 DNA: TGTGCCAGCAGCCTAGGGTCGCTGGGGCTCTACGAGCAGTACTTC; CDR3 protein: CASSLGSLGLYEQYF
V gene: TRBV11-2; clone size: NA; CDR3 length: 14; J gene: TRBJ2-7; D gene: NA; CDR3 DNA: TGTGCCAGCAGCTTACAGGGAACCTCCTACGAGCAGTACTTC; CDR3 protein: CASSLQGTSYEQYF
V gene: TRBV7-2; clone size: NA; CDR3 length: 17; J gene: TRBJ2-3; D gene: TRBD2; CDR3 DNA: TGTGCCAGCAGCTTAGGGCTAGCGGGAAGGTCCCTCGGTACGCAGTATTTT; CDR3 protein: CASSLGLAGRSLGTQYF
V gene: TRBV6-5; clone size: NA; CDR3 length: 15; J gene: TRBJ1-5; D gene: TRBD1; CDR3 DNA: TGTGCCAGCAGTTCGCAGGGGGCGGGCAATCAGCCCCAGCATTTT; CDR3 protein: CASSSQGAGNQPQHF
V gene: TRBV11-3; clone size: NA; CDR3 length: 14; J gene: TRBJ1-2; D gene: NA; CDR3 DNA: TGTGCCAGCAGCTTAGAAGGGGCCGACTATGGCTACACCTTC; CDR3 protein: CASSLEGADYGYTF
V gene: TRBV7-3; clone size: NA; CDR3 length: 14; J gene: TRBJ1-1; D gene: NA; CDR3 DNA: TGTGCCAGCAGCGCACAGGGTTCTCACACTGAAGCTTTCTTT; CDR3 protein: CASSAQGSHTEAFF
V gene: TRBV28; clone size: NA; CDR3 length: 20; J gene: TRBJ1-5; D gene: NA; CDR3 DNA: TGTGCCAGCAGTCTAATATGGGGTGGGGTTGAGGGACATGGCAATCAGCCCCAGCATTTT; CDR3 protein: CASSLIWGGVEGHGNQPQHF
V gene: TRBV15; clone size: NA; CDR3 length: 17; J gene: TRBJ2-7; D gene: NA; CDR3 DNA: TGTGCCACCAGCAGAGAAACCTCGGGATTAACCCCCTACGAGCAGTACTTC; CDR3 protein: CATSRETSGLTPYEQYF
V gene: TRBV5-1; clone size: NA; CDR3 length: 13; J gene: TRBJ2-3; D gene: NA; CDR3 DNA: TGCGCCAGCAGCTTGCGGGGGAGAGATACGCAGTATTTT; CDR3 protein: CASSLRGRDTQYF
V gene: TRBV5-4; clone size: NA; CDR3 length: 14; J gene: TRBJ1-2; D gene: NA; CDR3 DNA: TGTGCCAGCAGCCCCAAAGAGGCTAACTATGGCTACACCTTC; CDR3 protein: CASSPKEANYGYTF
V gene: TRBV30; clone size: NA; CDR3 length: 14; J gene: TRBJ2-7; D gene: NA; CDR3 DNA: TGTGCCTGGAGACCTGCGGGGAGGCGGAGTGAGCAGTACTTC; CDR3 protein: CAWRPAGRRSEQYF
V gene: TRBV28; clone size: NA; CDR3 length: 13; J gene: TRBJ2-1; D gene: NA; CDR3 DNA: TGTGCCAGCTCGCCGGGTGGCTACAATGAGCAGTTCTTC; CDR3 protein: CASSPGGYNEQFF
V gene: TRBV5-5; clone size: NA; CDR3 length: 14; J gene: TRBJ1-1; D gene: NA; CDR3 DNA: TGTGCCAGCAGCCCAGAGGCTCGGAACACTGAAGCTTTCTTT; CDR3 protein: CASSPEARNTEAFF
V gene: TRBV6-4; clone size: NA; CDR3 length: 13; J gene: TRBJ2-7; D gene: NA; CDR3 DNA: TGTGCCACCTATCAGGACATATCCTACGAGCAGTACTTC; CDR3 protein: CATYQDISYEQYF
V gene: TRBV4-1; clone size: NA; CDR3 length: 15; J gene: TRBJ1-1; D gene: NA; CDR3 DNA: TGCGCCAGCAGCCAAGCAGGTGGGGCGAACACTGAAGCTTTCTTT; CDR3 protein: CASSQAGGANTEAFF
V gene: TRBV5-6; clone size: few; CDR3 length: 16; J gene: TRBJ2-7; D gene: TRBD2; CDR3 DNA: TGTGCCAGCAGCTTCAGGAGACTAGCGGGGGCTGGGGAGCAGTACTTC; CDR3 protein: CASSFRRLAGAGEQYF
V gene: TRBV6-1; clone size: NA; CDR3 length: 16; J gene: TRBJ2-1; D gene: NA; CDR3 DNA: TGTGCCAGCAGTGAACAGGGGCCGCAAACCTACAATGAGCAGTTCTTC; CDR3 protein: CASSEQGPQTYNEQFF
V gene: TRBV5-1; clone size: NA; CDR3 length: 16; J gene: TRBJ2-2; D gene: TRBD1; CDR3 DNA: TGCGCCAGCAGCTCCCCGGGACAGGGTAGTATCGGGGAGCTGTTTTTT; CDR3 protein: CASSSPGQGSIGELFF
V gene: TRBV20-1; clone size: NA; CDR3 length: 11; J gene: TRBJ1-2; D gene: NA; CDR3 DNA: TGCAGTGCTAGACGACAGTTTGGCTACACCTTC; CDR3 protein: CSARRQFGYTF
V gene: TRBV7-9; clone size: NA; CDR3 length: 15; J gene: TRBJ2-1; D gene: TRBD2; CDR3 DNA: TGTGCCAGCAGCCTATCTAGCGGGGGCTACAATGAGCAGTTCTTC; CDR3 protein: CASSLSSGGYNEQFF
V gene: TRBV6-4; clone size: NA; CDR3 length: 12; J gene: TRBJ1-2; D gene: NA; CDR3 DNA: TGTGCCAGCAGAGGAGCGGCCCATGGCTACACCTTC; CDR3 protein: CASRGAAHGYTF
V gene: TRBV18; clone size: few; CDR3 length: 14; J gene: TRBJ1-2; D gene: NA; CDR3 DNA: TGTGCCAGCTCACCAGGGGCAGCAAACTATGGCTACACCTTC; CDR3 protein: CASSPGAANYGYTF
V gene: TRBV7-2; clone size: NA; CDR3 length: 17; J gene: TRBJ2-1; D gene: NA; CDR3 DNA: TGTGCCAGCAGCCTACGCTGGGCCTCCACCTCCTACAATGAGCAGTTCTTC; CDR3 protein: CASSLRWASTSYNEQFF
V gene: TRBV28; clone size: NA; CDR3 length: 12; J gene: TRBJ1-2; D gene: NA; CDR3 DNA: TGTGCCAGCACCGCGCCCGGGTATGGCTACACCTTC; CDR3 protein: CASTAPGYGYTF
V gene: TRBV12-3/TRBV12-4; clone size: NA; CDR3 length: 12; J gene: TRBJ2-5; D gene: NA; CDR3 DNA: TGTGCCAGCAGTAGCGGGCAAGAGACCCAGTACTTC; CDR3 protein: CASSSGQETQYF
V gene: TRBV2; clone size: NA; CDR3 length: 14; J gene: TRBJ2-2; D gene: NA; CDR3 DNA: TGTGCCAGCAGTGAATTGAGGGACACCGGGGAGCTGTTTTTT; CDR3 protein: CASSELRDTGELFF
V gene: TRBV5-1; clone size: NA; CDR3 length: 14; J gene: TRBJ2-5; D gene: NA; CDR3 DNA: TGCGCCAGCAGCTTGCTTGGTAGCCCAGAGACCCAGTACTTC; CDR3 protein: CASSLLGSPETQYF
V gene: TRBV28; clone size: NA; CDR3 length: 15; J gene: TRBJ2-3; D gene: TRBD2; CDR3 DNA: TGTGCCAGCAAATTAGCGGGAGGGCCCTCAGATACGCAGTATTTT; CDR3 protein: CASKLAGGPSDTQYF